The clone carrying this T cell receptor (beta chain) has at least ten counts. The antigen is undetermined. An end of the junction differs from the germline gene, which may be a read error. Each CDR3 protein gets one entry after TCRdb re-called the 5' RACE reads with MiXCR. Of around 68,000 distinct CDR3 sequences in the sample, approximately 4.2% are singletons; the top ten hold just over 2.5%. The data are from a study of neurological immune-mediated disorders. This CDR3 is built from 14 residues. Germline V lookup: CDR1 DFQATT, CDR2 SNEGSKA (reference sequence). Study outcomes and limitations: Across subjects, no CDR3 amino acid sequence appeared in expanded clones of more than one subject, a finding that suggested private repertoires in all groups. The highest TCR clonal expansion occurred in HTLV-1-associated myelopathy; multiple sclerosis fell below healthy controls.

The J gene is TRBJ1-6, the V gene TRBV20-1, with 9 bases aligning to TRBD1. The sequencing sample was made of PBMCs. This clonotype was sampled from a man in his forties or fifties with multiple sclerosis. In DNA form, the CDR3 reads TGCAGTGCTCTGGGACAGGGAGGCAATTCACCCCTCAACTTT. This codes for CSALGQGGNSPLNF.